These T cell receptor beta chains were read from a single sample in a study of T cell responses to AZD1222 COVID-19 vaccine. The table came from immunoSEQ multiplex PCR; TCRdb's copy has only in-frame clones and leaves some out. The data show 140,000 to 150,000 clones, around nine tenths seen once. This sample comprised peripheral blood, obtained 28 days after the second AZD1222 dose. The source of these receptors is an adult who received the AZD1222 COVID-19 vaccine. CDR3s include the opening cysteine and the closing phenylalanine or tryptophan. D genes are given only for firm matches. Clone sizes are given selectively: once, few, many, or a class where the clone is expanded.

j_call,d_call,clone_size,v_call,cdr3_aa,cdr3_nt
TRBJ2-7,-,-,TRBV5-1,CASSPGLAGSYEQYF,TGCGCCAGCAGCCCGGGACTCGCTGGCTCCTACGAGCAGTACTTC
TRBJ1-1,-,-,TRBV11-1,CASAPVGGLNTEAFF,TGTGCCAGCGCTCCGGTCGGGGGGCTAAACACTGAAGCTTTCTTT
TRBJ1-1,TRBD1,-,TRBV11-2,CASSLDRGRNQRNTEAFF,TGTGCCAGCAGCTTAGACAGGGGGCGGAACCAAAGGAACACTGAAGCTTTCTTT
TRBJ1-6,-,few,TRBV6-5,CASSLPGTNSPLHF,TGTGCCAGCAGTTTACCCGGGACGAATTCACCCCTCCACTTT
TRBJ2-7,-,-,TRBV28,CASTTQGIDYEQYF,TGTGCCAGCACGACACAGGGAATTGATTACGAGCAGTACTTC
TRBJ1-5,-,-,TRBV19,CASSIDVGDQPQHF,TGTGCCAGTAGTATAGATGTTGGGGATCAGCCCCAGCATTTT
TRBJ1-3,-,-,TRBV27,CASSLIPGSGNTIYF,TGTGCCAGCAGTTTAATTCCGGGATCTGGAAACACCATATATTTT
TRBJ1-2,-,-,TRBV6-5,CASSYKRGDYGYTF,TGTGCCAGCAGTTACAAGAGGGGGGACTATGGCTACACCTTC
TRBJ1-1,-,-,TRBV21-1,CASSKVWGATEAFF,TGTGCCAGCAGCAAAGTTTGGGGGGCCACTGAAGCTTTCTTT
TRBJ2-7,-,-,TRBV3-1/TRBV3-2,CASSLFWSSYEQYF,TGTGCCAGCAGCCTTTTTTGGTCGAGTTACGAGCAGTACTTC
TRBJ1-2,-,-,TRBV6-6,CASRSRRPRDYGYTF,TGTGCCAGCAGGTCCAGACGGCCTCGCGACTATGGCTACACCTTC
TRBJ1-5,-,-,TRBV2,CASSPGQPRSNQPQHF,TGTGCCAGCAGTCCCGGACAGCCGAGGAGCAATCAGCCCCAGCATTTT
TRBJ2-5,-,-,TRBV20-1,CSASGSARVGETQYF,TGCAGTGCTAGTGGGTCGGCGAGGGTCGGCGAGACCCAGTACTTC
TRBJ2-7,-,-,TRBV28,CASHGVNSYEQYF,TGTGCCAGCCATGGCGTGAATTCCTACGAGCAGTACTTC
TRBJ2-1,-,-,TRBV19,CASTQGVIYNEQFF,TGTGCCAGTACCCAAGGGGTTATCTACAATGAGCAGTTCTTC
TRBJ2-1,-,-,TRBV28,CASAGAGSYNEQFF,TGTGCCAGCGCGGGGGCTGGCTCCTACAATGAGCAGTTCTTC
TRBJ1-4,-,-,TRBV6-5,CASTDLGGGREKLFF,TGTGCCAGCACCGACCTAGGGGGGGGGAGGGAAAAACTGTTTTTT
TRBJ1-1,-,-,TRBV12-3/TRBV12-4,CASSPRGFTEAFF,TGTGCCAGCAGTCCCCGGGGGTTCACTGAAGCTTTCTTT
TRBJ2-3,TRBD2,-,TRBV19,CASSTRLAGGLTPTDTQYF,TGTGCCAGTAGTACCCGACTAGCGGGAGGCCTCACGCCGACAGATACGCAGTATTTT
TRBJ2-6,-,-,TRBV11-2,CASIPDWGSGANVLTF,TGTGCCAGCATCCCGGATTGGGGTTCTGGGGCCAACGTCCTGACTTTC
TRBJ2-7,-,-,TRBV9,CASSARQGGEQYF,TGTGCCAGCAGCGCGCGGCAGGGAGGCGAGCAGTACTTC
TRBJ2-1,TRBD2,-,TRBV3-1/TRBV3-2,CASSQVLAGGQFF,TGTGCCAGCAGCCAAGTGTTGGCGGGAGGTCAGTTCTTC
TRBJ2-3,-,-,TRBV6-5,CASRGTSSDTQYF,TGTGCCAGCAGGGGAACTAGCTCCGATACGCAGTATTTT
TRBJ1-3,-,-,TRBV14,CASSQLNSGNTIYF,TGTGCCAGCAGCCAACTCAACTCTGGAAACACCATATATTTT
TRBJ1-2,-,-,TRBV19,CASSRRPGASLYGYTF,TGTGCCAGTAGTAGAAGGCCAGGTGCTTCCCTCTATGGCTACACCTTC
TRBJ2-3,-,-,TRBV6-6,CASTDALAFTDTQYF,TGTGCCAGCACCGACGCGCTAGCCTTCACAGATACGCAGTATTTT
TRBJ2-3,-,-,TRBV9,CASSVRSGETPSTDTQYF,TGTGCCAGCAGCGTTCGTAGCGGCGAGACCCCTAGCACAGATACGCAGTATTTT
TRBJ1-6,TRBD1,-,TRBV5-5,CASSLDGQGPNSPLHF,TGTGCCAGCAGCTTGGACGGACAGGGTCCAAATTCACCCCTCCACTTT
TRBJ2-1,-,-,TRBV5-1,CASSYGGPNEQFF,TGCGCCAGCAGCTACGGGGGCCCTAATGAGCAGTTCTTC
TRBJ2-3,-,-,TRBV7-2,CASSLVGFGVGTQYF,TGTGCCAGCAGCTTAGTCGGGTTTGGGGTGGGTACGCAGTATTTT
TRBJ2-1,-,-,TRBV7-2,CASSLDYNEQFF,TGTGCCAGCAGCCTCGACTACAATGAGCAGTTCTTC
TRBJ1-3,-,-,TRBV14,CASSQVGSGNTIYF,TGTGCCAGCAGCCAAGTGGGCTCTGGAAACACCATATATTTT
TRBJ1-5,TRBD1,-,TRBV6-5,CASSKNRGAHQPQHF,TGTGCCAGCAGTAAGAACAGGGGGGCACATCAGCCCCAGCATTTT
TRBJ1-2,-,-,TRBV11-3,CASSLGSYGYTF,TGTGCCAGCAGCTTAGGGAGTTATGGCTACACCTTC
TRBJ2-7,TRBD2,-,TRBV5-1,CASRRGVHGSYEQYF,TGCGCCAGCAGGCGGGGGGTCCATGGCTCCTACGAGCAGTACTTC
TRBJ1-3,-,-,TRBV3-1/TRBV3-2,CASSQDRGTVQSGNTIYF,TGTGCCAGCAGCCAAGATCGTGGGACGGTGCAATCTGGAAACACCATATATTTT
TRBJ2-5,TRBD2,once,TRBV5-1,CASDSGLAEETQYF,TGCGCCAGCGACTCCGGACTAGCGGAAGAGACCCAGTACTTC
TRBJ1-4,TRBD1,once,TRBV9,CASSQDRGANEKLFF,TGTGCCAGCAGCCAAGACAGGGGTGCTAATGAAAAACTGTTTTTT
TRBJ2-7,-,-,TRBV28,CASSTPAYEQYF,TGTGCCAGCAGTACCCCCGCATACGAGCAGTACTTC
TRBJ2-3,TRBD1,-,TRBV5-5,CASSLRDRGTQYF,TGTGCCAGCAGCTTGCGGGACAGAGGTACGCAGTATTTT
TRBJ1-1,-,-,TRBV2,CASRADSYEAFF,TGTGCCAGCAGGGCGGACAGCTATGAAGCTTTCTTT
TRBJ1-3,-,few,TRBV5-6,CASTVLSRNTIYF,TGTGCCAGCACCGTACTCAGTAGGAACACCATATATTTT
TRBJ2-1,-,-,TRBV6-5,CASSYFADSSYNEQFF,TGTGCCAGCAGTTACTTCGCGGACTCCTCCTACAATGAGCAGTTCTTC
TRBJ1-5,TRBD1,-,TRBV5-6,CASSLGGQVSFPQHF,TGTGCCAGCAGCTTGGGGGGACAGGTTTCTTTCCCCCAGCATTTT
TRBJ1-5,-,-,TRBV5-1,CASSLDGASNQPQHF,TGCGCCAGCAGCTTGGACGGGGCGAGCAATCAGCCCCAGCATTTT
TRBJ2-1,TRBD2,-,TRBV10-2,CASSDRTSGRAFEQFF,TGCGCCAGCAGTGATCGGACTAGCGGGAGGGCTTTTGAGCAGTTCTTC
TRBJ1-6,-,-,TRBV9,CASSVEVNSPLHF,TGTGCCAGCAGCGTAGAAGTGAATTCACCCCTCCACTTT
TRBJ1-1,-,-,TRBV5-1,CASSSSPQIIGTEAFF,TGCGCCAGCAGCTCCAGCCCTCAGATCATAGGCACTGAAGCTTTCTTT